Sequencing of this TCR beta chain was carried out in a study of beta chain features in type 1 diabetes. Sequenced material consisted of expressed TCRB transcripts (all of the isolated RNA was reverse transcribed). About 3.57 million reads, on average, came from each naive, central memory and regulatory T cell sample. Clones were sequenced by immunoSEQ multiplex PCR, and TCRdb holds only the in-frame ones, with some missing. The sample holds about 740,000 clones, roughly an eighth seen once. Overall study findings and caveats: Significant though moderate, a shortening of TCRB CDR3s appeared in all four CD4+ subsets of Type 1 diabetes patients. TCRB rearrangement may or may not be influenced by HLA type; here this remained unresolved. Insertions were fewer and deletions more numerous at VDJ junctions in type 1 diabetes patients.

Sort purity for all populations was recorded as exceeding 98%. This clone was observed a handful of times. Its antigen is as yet unknown. The trim removed 1 base at V and 4 bases at J, leaving 13 bases unmatched. Looked up from germline, CDR1 is GTSNPN and CDR2 is SVGIG (reference sequence). The CDR3 runs 17 residues. Source material: naive CD4+ T cells from blood. This clonotype was obtained from a young man with type 1 diabetes. The V and J genes are TRBV30 and TRBJ2-1, with 7 bases matching TRBD2. In DNA form, the CDR3 reads TGTGCCTGGAGTGACCCCCCCAAGCGGGGACCTTACAATGAGCAGTTCTTC. This translates into CAWSDPPKRGPYNEQFF.